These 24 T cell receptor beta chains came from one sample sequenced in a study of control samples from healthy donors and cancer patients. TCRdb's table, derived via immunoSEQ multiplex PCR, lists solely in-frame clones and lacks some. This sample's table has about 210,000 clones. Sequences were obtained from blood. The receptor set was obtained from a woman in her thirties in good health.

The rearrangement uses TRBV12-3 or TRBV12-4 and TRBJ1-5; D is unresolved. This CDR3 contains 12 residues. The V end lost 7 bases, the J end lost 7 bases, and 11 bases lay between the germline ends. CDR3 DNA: TGTGCCAGCACCTGGTGGGAACAGCCCCAGCATTTT. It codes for CASTWWEQPQHF.

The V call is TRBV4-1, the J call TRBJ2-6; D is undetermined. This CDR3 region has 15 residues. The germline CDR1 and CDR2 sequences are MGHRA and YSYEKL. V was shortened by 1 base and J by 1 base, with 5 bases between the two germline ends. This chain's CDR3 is CASSQGPSGANVLTF. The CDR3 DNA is TGCGCCAGCAGCCAAGGGCCGTCTGGGGCCAACGTCCTGACTTTC.

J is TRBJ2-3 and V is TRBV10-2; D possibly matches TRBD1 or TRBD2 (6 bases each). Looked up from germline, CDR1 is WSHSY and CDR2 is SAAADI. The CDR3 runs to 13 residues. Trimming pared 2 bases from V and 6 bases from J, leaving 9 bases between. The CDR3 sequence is CASSEGGRDTQYF. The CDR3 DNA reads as TGCGCCAGCAGTGAGGGGGGGCGGGATACGCAGTATTTT.

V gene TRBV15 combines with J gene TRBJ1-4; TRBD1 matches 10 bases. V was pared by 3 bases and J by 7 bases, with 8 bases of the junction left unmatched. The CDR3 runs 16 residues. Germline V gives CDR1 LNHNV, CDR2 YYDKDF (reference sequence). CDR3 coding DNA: TGTGCCACCAGCAGTCACCACGGGACAGGGGCTGAAAAACTGTTTTTT. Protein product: CATSSHHGTGAEKLFF.

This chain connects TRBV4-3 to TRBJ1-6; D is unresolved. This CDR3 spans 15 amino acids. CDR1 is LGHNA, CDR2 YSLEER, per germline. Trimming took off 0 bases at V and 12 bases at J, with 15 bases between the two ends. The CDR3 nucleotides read TGCGCCAGCAGCCAAGATATAAAAACCGGTGGACCCCTCCACTTT. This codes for CASSQDIKTGGPLHF.

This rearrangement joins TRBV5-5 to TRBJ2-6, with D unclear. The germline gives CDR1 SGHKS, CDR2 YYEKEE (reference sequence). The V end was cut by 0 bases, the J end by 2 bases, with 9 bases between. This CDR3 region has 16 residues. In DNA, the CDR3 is TGTGCCAGCAGCTTGGTCTTATCAACTGGGGCCAACGTCCTGACTTTC. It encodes CASSLVLSTGANVLTF. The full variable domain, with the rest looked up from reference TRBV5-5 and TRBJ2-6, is DAGVTQSPTHLIKTRGQQVTLRCSPISGHKSVSWYQQVLGQGPQFIFQYYEKEERGRGNFPDRFSARQFPNYSSELNVNALLLGDSALYLCASSLVLSTGANVLTFGAGSRLTVL.

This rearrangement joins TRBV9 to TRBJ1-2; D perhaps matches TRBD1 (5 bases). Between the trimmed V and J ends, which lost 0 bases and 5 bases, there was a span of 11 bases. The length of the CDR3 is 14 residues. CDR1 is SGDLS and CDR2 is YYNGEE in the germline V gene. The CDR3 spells CASSVGSGLYGYTF. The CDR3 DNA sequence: TGTGCCAGCAGCGTAGGATCGGGACTTTATGGCTACACCTTC.

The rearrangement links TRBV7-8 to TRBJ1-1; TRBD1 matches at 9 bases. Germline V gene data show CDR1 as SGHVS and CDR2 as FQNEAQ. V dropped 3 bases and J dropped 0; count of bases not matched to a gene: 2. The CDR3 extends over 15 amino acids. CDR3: CASSFGQGLNTEAFF. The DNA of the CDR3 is TGTGCCAGCAGCTTTGGACAGGGGTTGAACACTGAAGCTTTCTTT. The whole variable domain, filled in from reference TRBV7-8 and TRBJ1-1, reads GAGVSQSPRYKVAKRGQDVALRCDPISGHVSLFWYQQALGQGPEFLTYFQNEAQLDKSGLPSDRFFAERPEGSVSTLKIQRTQQEDSAVYLCASSFGQGLNTEAFFGQGTRLTVV.

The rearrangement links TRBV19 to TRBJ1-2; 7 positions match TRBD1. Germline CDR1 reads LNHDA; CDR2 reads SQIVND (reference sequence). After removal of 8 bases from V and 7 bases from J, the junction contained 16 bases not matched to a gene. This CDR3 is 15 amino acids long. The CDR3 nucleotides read TGTGCCAGTTCCTATCAGGTACAGGGGAGAGGTGGCTACACCTTC. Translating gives CASSYQVQGRGGYTF. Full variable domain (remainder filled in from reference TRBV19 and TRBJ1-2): DGGITQSPKYLFRKEGQNVTLSCEQNLNHDAMYWYRQDPGQGLRLIYYSQIVNDFQKGDIAEGYSVSREKKESFPLTVTSAQKNPTAFYLCASSYQVQGRGGYTFGSGTRLTVV.

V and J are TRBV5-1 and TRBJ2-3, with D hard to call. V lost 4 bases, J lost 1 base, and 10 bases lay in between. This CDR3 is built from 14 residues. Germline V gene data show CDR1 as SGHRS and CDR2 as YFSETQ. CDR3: CASSPTPGTDTQYF. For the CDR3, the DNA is TGCGCCAGCAGCCCCACTCCAGGCACAGATACGCAGTATTTT. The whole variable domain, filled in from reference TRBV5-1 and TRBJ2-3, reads KAGVTQTPRYLIKTRGQQVTLSCSPISGHRSVSWYQQTPGQGLQFLFEYFSETQRNKGNFPGRFSGRQFSNSRSEMNVSTLELGDSALYLCASSPTPGTDTQYFGPGTRLTVL.

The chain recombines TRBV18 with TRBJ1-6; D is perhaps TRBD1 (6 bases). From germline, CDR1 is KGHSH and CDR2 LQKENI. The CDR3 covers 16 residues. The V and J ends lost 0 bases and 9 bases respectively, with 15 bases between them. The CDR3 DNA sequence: TGTGCCAGCTCACCACCGGGGGCTACCCAGGGTTCACCCCTCCACTTT. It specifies CASSPPGATQGSPLHF.

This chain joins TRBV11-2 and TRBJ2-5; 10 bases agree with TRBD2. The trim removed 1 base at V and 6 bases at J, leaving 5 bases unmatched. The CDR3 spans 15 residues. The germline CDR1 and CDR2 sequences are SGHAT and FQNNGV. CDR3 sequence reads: CASSLGSSGGKTQYF. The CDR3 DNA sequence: TGTGCCAGCAGCTTAGGATCTAGCGGGGGAAAGACCCAGTACTTC.

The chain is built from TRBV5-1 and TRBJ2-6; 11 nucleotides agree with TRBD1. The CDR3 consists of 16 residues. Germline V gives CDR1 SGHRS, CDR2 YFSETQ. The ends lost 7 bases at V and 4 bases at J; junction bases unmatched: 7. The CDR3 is CASGDRGAIGANVLTF. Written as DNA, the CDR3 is TGCGCCAGCGGGGACAGGGGGGCAATCGGGGCCAACGTCCTGACTTTC.

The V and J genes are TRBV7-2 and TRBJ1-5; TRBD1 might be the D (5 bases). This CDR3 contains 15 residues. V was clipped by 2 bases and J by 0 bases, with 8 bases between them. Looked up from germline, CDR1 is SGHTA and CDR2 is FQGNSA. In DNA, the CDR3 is TGTGCCAGCAGCTTAACAGGAGCTAGCAATCAGCCCCAGCATTTT. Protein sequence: CASSLTGASNQPQHF.

CDR3 bases: TGTGCCAGCAGCCAAGGGACCTCCTGGGGCTACACCTTC. Translating gives CASSQGTSWGYTF. V is TRBV14 and J is TRBJ1-2; D is ambiguous. V was pared by 1 base and J by 8 bases, with 11 bases between. The CDR3 sequence is 13 residues long. CDR1 SGHDN and CDR2 FVKESK come from the germline V gene. Combining the CDR3 with reference TRBV14 and TRBJ1-2 gives the whole variable domain EAGVTQFPSHSVIEKGQTVTLRCDPISGHDNLYWYRRVMGKEIKFLLHFVKESKQDESGMPNNRFLAERTGGTYSTLKVQPAELEDSGVYFCASSQGTSWGYTFGSGTRLTVV.

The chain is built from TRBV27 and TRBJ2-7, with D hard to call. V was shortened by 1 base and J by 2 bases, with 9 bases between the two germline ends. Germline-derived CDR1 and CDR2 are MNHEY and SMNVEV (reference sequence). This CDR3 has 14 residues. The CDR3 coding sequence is TGTGCCAGCAGTTTATATGCACTCACCTACGAGCAGTACTTC. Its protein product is CASSLYALTYEQYF.

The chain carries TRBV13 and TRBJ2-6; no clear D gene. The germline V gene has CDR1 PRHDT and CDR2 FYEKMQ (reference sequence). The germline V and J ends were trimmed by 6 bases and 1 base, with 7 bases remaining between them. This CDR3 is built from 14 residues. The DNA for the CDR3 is TGTGCCAGCAGTTTTACGTCTGGGGCCAACGTCCTGACTTTC. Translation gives CASSFTSGANVLTF.

The CDR3 bases are TGCAGTGCTAGTCTCCCTCTGGAGACCCAGTACTTC. Its protein is CSASLPLETQYF. The chain couples TRBV20-1 to TRBJ2-5; D unresolved. CDR1 DFQATT and CDR2 SNEGSKA come from the germline V gene (reference sequence). V was clipped by 3 bases and J by 5 bases, with 10 bases between them. This CDR3 contains 12 residues.

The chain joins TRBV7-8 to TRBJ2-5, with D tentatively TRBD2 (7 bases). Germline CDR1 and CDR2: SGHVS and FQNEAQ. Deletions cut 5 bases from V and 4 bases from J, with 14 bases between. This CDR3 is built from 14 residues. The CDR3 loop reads CASSRGGARETQYF. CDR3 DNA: TGTGCCAGCAGCCGAGGGGGGGCCAGAGAGACCCAGTACTTC. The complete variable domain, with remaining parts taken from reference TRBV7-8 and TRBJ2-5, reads GAGVSQSPRYKVAKRGQDVALRCDPISGHVSLFWYQQALGQGPEFLTYFQNEAQLDKSGLPSDRFFAERPEGSVSTLKIQRTQQEDSAVYLCASSRGGARETQYFGPGTRLLVL.

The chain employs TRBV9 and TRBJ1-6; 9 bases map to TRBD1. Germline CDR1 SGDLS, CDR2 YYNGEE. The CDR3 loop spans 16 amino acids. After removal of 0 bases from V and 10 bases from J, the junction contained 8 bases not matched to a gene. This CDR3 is CASSVEGTGRWSPLHF. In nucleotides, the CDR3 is TGTGCCAGCAGCGTAGAAGGGACAGGGCGGTGGTCACCCCTCCACTTT.

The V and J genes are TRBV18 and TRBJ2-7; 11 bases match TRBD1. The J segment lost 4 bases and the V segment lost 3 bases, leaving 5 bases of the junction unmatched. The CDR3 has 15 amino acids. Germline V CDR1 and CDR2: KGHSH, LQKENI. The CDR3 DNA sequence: TGTGCCAGCTCACCTTGGACAGGGGGCGATTACGAGCAGTACTTC. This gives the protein CASSPWTGGDYEQYF.

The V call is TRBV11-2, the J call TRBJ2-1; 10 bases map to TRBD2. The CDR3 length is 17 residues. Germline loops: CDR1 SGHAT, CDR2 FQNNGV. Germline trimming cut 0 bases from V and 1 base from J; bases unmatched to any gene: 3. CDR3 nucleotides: TGTGCCAGCAGCTTAGATCGAGCGGGGGGGTCCTACAATGAGCAGTTCTTC. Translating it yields CASSLDRAGGSYNEQFF.

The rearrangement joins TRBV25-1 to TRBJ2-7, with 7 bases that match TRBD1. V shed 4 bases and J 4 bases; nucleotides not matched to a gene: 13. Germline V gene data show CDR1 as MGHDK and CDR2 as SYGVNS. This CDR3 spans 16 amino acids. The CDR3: CASSGTLQGRRYEQYF. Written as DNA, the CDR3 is TGTGCCAGCAGTGGAACCCTACAGGGGCGACGTTACGAGCAGTACTTC.

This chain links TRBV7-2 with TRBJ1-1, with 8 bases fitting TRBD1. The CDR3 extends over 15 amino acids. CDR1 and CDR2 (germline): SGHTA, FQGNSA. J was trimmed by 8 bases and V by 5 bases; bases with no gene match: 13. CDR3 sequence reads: CASSARQGLVAEAFF. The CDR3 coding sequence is TGTGCCAGCAGCGCACGACAGGGGTTGGTAGCCGAAGCTTTCTTT.